Presented here are 32 T cell receptor beta chains from one specimen sequenced in a study of neoadjuvant anti-PD-1 for oral cavity cancer. This table comes from immunoSEQ multiplex PCR, and its TCRdb copy is limited to in-frame clones, with some not included. The profile shows some 71,000 clones, around 88% of them singletons. The source material was PBMCs, sampled before nivolumab (anti-PD-1) treatment. All receptors derive from a person aged 35 to 85 with oral cavity squamous cell carcinoma.

V gene TRBV27 combines with J gene TRBJ2-1; 11 nucleotides line up with TRBD1. This CDR3 spans 15 amino acids. CDR1 and CDR2 from the germline V gene are MNHEY and SMNVEV (reference sequence). V lost 3 bases and J lost 4; bases outside the gene matches: 2. The CDR3 loop reads CASSLGTGGYNEQFF. The CDR3 DNA reads TGTGCCAGCAGTTTGGGGACAGGGGGATACAATGAGCAGTTCTTC.

This chain connects TRBV5-1 to TRBJ2-7; 8 nucleotides match TRBD1. This CDR3 is built from 14 residues. The ends lost 2 bases at V and 6 bases at J; junction bases unmatched: 7. CDR1 is SGHRS, CDR2 YFSETQ, per germline. The CDR3: CASSFQTGASEQYF. The CDR3 DNA reads as TGCGCCAGCAGCTTTCAGACAGGGGCGAGCGAGCAGTACTTC.

The rearrangement joins TRBV6-5 to TRBJ1-5; D call uncertain. The CDR3 is 15 residues long. Germline V gene lookup returns CDR1 MNHEY and CDR2 SVGAGI. V dropped 6 bases and J dropped 4 bases, with 16 bases sitting between them. As DNA, the CDR3 is TGTGCCAGCAGACGCACCCGAATGGAGAATCAGCCCCAGCATTTT. The encoded protein is CASRRTRMENQPQHF.

This clone is categorized as medium-sized. The V gene is TRBV19, the J gene TRBJ2-2; 9 bases agree with TRBD1. This CDR3 spans 16 amino acids. V gave up 3 bases and J gave up 1 base; unmatched junction bases: 3. Germline CDR1 reads LNHDA; CDR2 reads SQIVND (reference sequence). The CDR3 region is CASSIAGQGNTGELFF. The CDR3 DNA follows: TGTGCCAGTAGTATTGCGGGACAGGGGAACACCGGGGAGCTGTTTTTT.

This chain uses TRBV13 with TRBJ1-1, with D possibly being TRBD1 (6 bases). Trimming took off 5 bases at V and 0 bases at J, with 10 bases between the two ends. Germline V gives CDR1 PRHDT, CDR2 FYEKMQ (reference sequence). The CDR3 length is 14 residues. The CDR3 region has the DNA TGTGCCAGCAGCCCCAGGGGTATGAACACTGAAGCTTTCTTT. This translates into CASSPRGMNTEAFF.

The chain links TRBV2 to TRBJ2-3; 8 bases fit TRBD1. V was pared by 7 bases and J by 3 bases, with 9 bases of the junction left unmatched. This CDR3 has 15 amino acids. The V gene's germline CDR1 is SNHLY and CDR2 FYNNEI. The CDR3 region is CASTRQGLGTDTQYF. CDR3 in DNA: TGTGCCAGCACCAGACAGGGGTTGGGGACAGATACGCAGTATTTT.

This chain uses TRBV7-3 with TRBJ2-5; 10 positions agree with TRBD2. With V trimmed by 4 bases and J by 5 bases, 7 bases remained unmatched. The V gene's germline CDR1 is SGHTA and CDR2 FQGTGA. The CDR3 sequence is 15 residues long. The CDR3 sequence: CASSSRLAGVETQYF. In DNA, the CDR3 is TGTGCCAGCAGCTCCCGCCTAGCGGGAGTGGAGACCCAGTACTTC.

This rearrangement joins TRBV6-1 to TRBJ1-2; unclear D gene. The CDR3 spans 15 residues. The V gene's germline CDR1 is MNHNS and CDR2 SASEGT. Between the trimmed V and J ends, which lost 3 bases and 3 bases, there was a span of 14 bases. DNA of the CDR3: TGTGCCAGCAGTGACTTCCGGCTGACCCACTATGGCTACACCTTC. This encodes CASSDFRLTHYGYTF.

CDR3 loop: CASGLLISRDTNTEAFF. For the CDR3, the DNA is TGTGCTAGTGGTTTGCTAATATCCCGGGACACGAACACTGAAGCTTTCTTT. V and J are TRBV12-5 and TRBJ1-1; weak D call: TRBD1 (6 bases). The germline V gene encodes CDR1 LGHNT and CDR2 FRNRAP. V lost 2 bases to trimming and J lost 1 base, with 17 bases between them. CDR3 length: 17 residues.

This chain links TRBV30 with TRBJ1-5, with a weak D call TRBD1 (6 bases). The CDR3 length is 15 residues. Germline V lookup: CDR1 GTSNPN, CDR2 SVGIG (reference sequence). Trimming took off 2 bases at V and 2 bases at J, with 13 bases between the two ends. CDR3 residues: CAWSFLQGGNQPQHF. CDR3 coding DNA: TGTGCCTGGAGTTTTTTACAGGGAGGCAATCAGCCCCAGCATTTT.

The chain employs TRBV9 and TRBJ2-5, with D unclear. This CDR3 is built from 9 residues. Trimming left V 7 bases short and J 4 bases short, with 2 bases between. Germline lookup yields CDR1 SGDLS and CDR2 YYNGEE. The CDR3: CASGETQYF. DNA for the CDR3: TGTGCCAGCGGAGAGACCCAGTACTTC. Filled out from reference TRBV9 and TRBJ2-5, the complete variable domain reads DSGVTQTPKHLITATGQRVTLRCSPRSGDLSVYWYQQSLDQGLQFLIQYYNGEERAKGNILERFSAQQFPDLHSELNLSSLELGDSALYFCASGETQYFGPGTRLLVL.

J is TRBJ1-1 and V is TRBV19; D unresolved. V was clipped by 2 bases and J by 0 bases, with 22 bases between them. Germline V gene sequence: CDR1 LNHDA, CDR2 SQIVND (reference sequence). The CDR3 runs to 19 residues. The CDR3 DNA follows: TGTGCCAGTAGTATATCGCGAAGATATCGCAAACCGTTGAACACTGAAGCTTTCTTT. Its translation is CASSISRRYRKPLNTEAFF.

This clone was recorded once. The chain joins TRBV5-6 to TRBJ2-2, with D uncertain. Per the germline V gene, CDR1 is SGHDT and CDR2 is YYEEEE. The ends were cut back, 4 bases at V and 0 bases at J, with 7 bases in the middle. The CDR3 spans 14 residues. CDR3 DNA sequence: TGTGCCAGCAGCCCCGCTACGAACACCGGGGAGCTGTTTTTT. Protein product: CASSPATNTGELFF.

The CDR3 sequence is CSIATGVGNTIYF. Written as DNA, the CDR3 is TGCAGCATAGCGACAGGGGTAGGAAACACCATATATTTT. The chain employs TRBV29-1 and TRBJ1-3, with 8 positions matching TRBD1. V shed 8 bases, J shed 4 bases, and the junction held 7 bases outside the gene matches. There are 13 residues in the CDR3. Germline V gene lookup returns CDR1 SQVTM and CDR2 ANQGSEA.

The CDR3 bases are TGTGCCTGGAGTGCAGGGGGCTTAGGCACAGATACGCAGTATTTT. Amino acids: CAWSAGGLGTDTQYF. The rearrangement links TRBV30 to TRBJ2-3; TRBD1 matches 8 bases. V lost 1 base, J lost 1 base, and 4 bases stayed unmatched. This CDR3 has 15 amino acids. Germline values: CDR1 GTSNPN, CDR2 SVGIG (reference sequence).

This rearrangement joins TRBV2 to TRBJ2-1, with a tentative D call TRBD1 (6 bases). CDR1 and CDR2 (germline): SNHLY, FYNNEI. The CDR3 length is 13 residues. The V end was cut by 3 bases, the J end by 3 bases, with 6 bases between. CDR3 sequence: CASSEDSYNEQFF. Here the CDR3 DNA reads TGTGCCAGCAGTGAGGACAGCTACAATGAGCAGTTCTTC.

This sequence joins TRBV6-5 and TRBJ2-2; TRBD1 matches at 11 bases. With 5 bases clipped from V and 6 bases from J, the junction kept 5 bases outside the gene matches. CDR1 is MNHEY, CDR2 SVGAGI, per germline. CDR3 size: 15 residues. The CDR3 loop is CASSGPGQGAGELFF. The CDR3 nucleotides are TGTGCCAGCAGTGGTCCGGGACAGGGGGCCGGGGAGCTGTTTTTT.

The chain uses TRBV9 and TRBJ2-3, with TRBD2 matching 10 bases. Germline V gene sequence: CDR1 SGDLS, CDR2 YYNGEE. V was pared by 3 bases and J by 2 bases, with 9 bases of the junction left unmatched. CDR3 length: 17 amino acids. The CDR3 reads CASSAETSGGATDTQYF. The CDR3 DNA reads TGTGCCAGCAGCGCAGAGACCAGCGGGGGGGCCACAGATACGCAGTATTTT.

V and J are TRBV19 and TRBJ1-1; a possible D gene is TRBD1 (5 bases). CDR3 size: 13 residues. The V end was cut by 7 bases, the J end by 9 bases, with 18 bases between. Germline assignment: CDR1 LNHDA and CDR2 SQIVND (reference sequence). The CDR3 protein is CASTPTGDPKAFF. DNA of the CDR3: TGTGCCAGTACCCCGACCGGGGACCCCAAAGCTTTCTTT.

This rearrangement joins TRBV28 to TRBJ2-7; possibly TRBD2 for D (5 bases). The germline V gene encodes CDR1 MDHEN and CDR2 SYDVKM. The CDR3 contains 14 residues. V shed 3 bases and J shed 7 bases, with 16 bases lying between them. CDR3 amino acids: CASSFERRPREQYF. CDR3 sequence (DNA): TGTGCCAGCAGTTTCGAGCGGCGTCCGAGGGAGCAGTACTTC. Using reference TRBV28 and TRBJ2-7 for the parts outside the CDR3, the full variable domain is DVKVTQSSRYLVKRTGEKVFLECVQDMDHENMFWYRQDPGLGLRLIYFSYDVKMKEKGDIPEGYSVSREKKERFSLILESASTNQTSMYLCASSFERRPREQYFGPGTRLTVT.

The V call is TRBV7-9, the J call TRBJ2-1, with 12 bases that match TRBD2. Germline V CDR1 and CDR2: SEHNR, FQNEAQ (reference sequence). The CDR3 runs 16 residues. The V segment lost 4 bases and the J segment 13 bases; nucleotides outside the gene matches: 14. As DNA, the CDR3 is TGTGCCAGCAGCTCGACTAGCGGGGGATATACGATGAAACAGTTCTTC. It encodes CASSSTSGGYTMKQFF.

The sample holds a few counts of this clone. The chain couples TRBV27 to TRBJ1-5; D not certain. With 3 bases removed from V and 3 bases from J, the gap between germline ends came to 9 bases. This CDR3 region has 14 residues. Germline assignment: CDR1 MNHEY and CDR2 SMNVEV (reference sequence). CDR3 loop: CASSFAGINQPQHF. In DNA, the CDR3 is TGTGCCAGCAGTTTTGCTGGAATCAATCAGCCCCAGCATTTT.

The chain combines TRBV5-1 with TRBJ2-7; a possible D gene is TRBD2 (7 bases). V was shortened by 0 bases and J by 2 bases, with 15 bases between the two germline ends. This CDR3 has 16 amino acids. Germline CDR1 reads SGHRS; CDR2 reads YFSETQ. In DNA, the CDR3 is TGCGCCAGCAGCTTGGGTAGGGGGGGCGAAACCTACGAGCAGTACTTC. Its protein product is CASSLGRGGETYEQYF.

The chain links TRBV7-8 to TRBJ2-3; D is ambiguous. This CDR3 contains 12 residues. V lost 6 bases and J lost 2, with 6 bases in between. Germline V gives CDR1 SGHVS, CDR2 FQNEAQ. CDR3 sequence reads: CASRFNTDTQYF. In DNA, the CDR3 is TGTGCCAGCAGGTTCAACACAGATACGCAGTATTTT. Drawing the rest from reference TRBV7-8 and TRBJ2-3, the complete variable domain is GAGVSQSPRYKVAKRGQDVALRCDPISGHVSLFWYQQALGQGPEFLTYFQNEAQLDKSGLPSDRFFAERPEGSVSTLKIQRTQQEDSAVYLCASRFNTDTQYFGPGTRLTVL.

J is TRBJ2-3 and V is TRBV5-6, with 8 bases that match TRBD2. The CDR3 loop spans 15 amino acids. The germline CDR1 and CDR2 sequences are SGHDT and YYEEEE. V shed 6 bases, J shed 0 bases, and the junction held 6 bases outside the gene matches. CDR3 sequence: CASITRGGSTDTQYF. Written as DNA, the CDR3 is TGTGCCAGCATTACCCGCGGGGGGAGCACAGATACGCAGTATTTT.

The rearrangement uses TRBV5-1 and TRBJ2-7; D is ambiguous. V was cut by 2 bases and J by 3 bases, with 9 bases left in between. CDR1 SGHRS and CDR2 YFSETQ come from the germline V gene. There are 13 residues in the CDR3. The CDR3 DNA reads TGCGCCAGCAGCTTCAGAATGAGCTACGAGCAGTACTTC. It encodes CASSFRMSYEQYF.

The rearrangement joins TRBV19 to TRBJ2-7, with 11 bases lining up with TRBD1. The CDR3 totals 17 residues. V lost 6 bases, J lost 0 bases, and 10 bases stayed unmatched. In germline, CDR1 is LNHDA, CDR2 SQIVND (reference sequence). The CDR3 sequence: CASSGPGQGGNSYEQYF. CDR3 in DNA: TGTGCCAGTAGCGGCCCGGGACAGGGGGGAAACTCCTACGAGCAGTACTTC.

The chain joins TRBV15 to TRBJ2-3; D is perhaps TRBD2 (5 bases). Between the trimmed V and J ends, which lost 5 bases and 0 bases, there was a span of 9 bases. Germline-derived CDR1 and CDR2 are LNHNV and YYDKDF (reference sequence). This CDR3 spans 14 amino acids. The CDR3 reads CATSAGVSTDTQYF. The CDR3, as DNA: TGTGCCACCAGCGCCGGGGTTAGCACAGATACGCAGTATTTT. Looking up the rest from reference TRBV15 and TRBJ2-3 gives the full variable domain: DAMVIQNPRYQVTQFGKPVTLSCSQTLNHNVMYWYQQKSSQAPKLLFHYYDKDFNNEADTPDNFQSRRPNTSFCFLDIRSPGLGDTAMYLCATSAGVSTDTQYFGPGTRLTVL.

The CDR3 reads CASMGLGTRNTEAFF. In nucleotides, the CDR3 is TGTGCCAGCATGGGCCTCGGGACACGGAACACTGAAGCTTTCTTT. V and J are TRBV7-9 and TRBJ1-1, with D perhaps matching TRBD1 (6 bases). Germline V lookup: CDR1 SEHNR, CDR2 FQNEAQ (reference sequence). V lost 7 bases, J lost 1 base, and 16 bases lay in between. CDR3 size: 15 residues. Drawing the rest from reference TRBV7-9 and TRBJ1-1, the complete variable domain is DTGVSQNPRHKITKRGQNVTFRCDPISEHNRLYWYRQTLGQGPEFLTYFQNEAQLEKSRLLSDRFSAERPKGSFSTLEIQRTEQGDSAMYLCASMGLGTRNTEAFFGQGTRLTVV.

The V gene is TRBV4-1, the J gene TRBJ1-1; 7 bases fit TRBD1. The trim removed 6 bases at V and 4 bases at J, leaving 8 bases unmatched. CDR3 length: 14 residues. Germline-derived CDR1 and CDR2 are MGHRA and YSYEKL. As DNA, the CDR3 is TGCGCCAGCAGGGCACCCACAGGGGCCACTGAAGCTTTCTTT. It specifies CASRAPTGATEAFF.

This chain connects TRBV5-1 to TRBJ2-3, with 9 bases aligning to TRBD2. Germline V lookup: CDR1 SGHRS, CDR2 YFSETQ. V was clipped by 2 bases and J by 4 bases; unmatched bases: 14. The CDR3 covers 18 residues. Written as DNA, the CDR3 is TGCGCCAGCAGCTTCACCACTGGGCTAGCGGGAATTCCAGATACGCAGTATTTT. Protein: CASSFTTGLAGIPDTQYF.

V is TRBV4-2 and J is TRBJ2-7; 10 nucleotides align to TRBD2. Germline-derived CDR1 and CDR2 are LGHNA and YNFKEQ. There are 16 residues in the CDR3. The V gene end was trimmed by 1 base and the J gene end by 1 base; junction bases not matched to a gene: 4. CDR3 DNA: TGTGCCAGCAGCCAAGGGTCTAGCGGGAGTTCCTACGAGCAGTACTTC. Protein: CASSQGSSGSSYEQYF.